The clone carrying this TCR beta chain was recorded a few times. V was clipped by 6 bases and J by 5 bases, with 10 bases between them. CDR3 length equals 13 residues. The germline V gene has CDR1 KGHDR and CDR2 SFDVKD. TCRdb analysed the RT-PCR reads with MiXCR anew, one entry per CDR3 protein. The sample shows about 700,000 distinct CDR3 sequences, 14% of them seen only once. This clonotype was obtained from a female donor in good health, serving as a healthy control. Input material: memory CD4+ T cells from blood. This chain uses TRBV24-1 with TRBJ1-5; no definite D call. The CDR3 DNA is TGTGCCACCAGTCGAGGAGTAGATCAGCCCCAGCATTTT. Protein product: CATSRGVDQPQHF.